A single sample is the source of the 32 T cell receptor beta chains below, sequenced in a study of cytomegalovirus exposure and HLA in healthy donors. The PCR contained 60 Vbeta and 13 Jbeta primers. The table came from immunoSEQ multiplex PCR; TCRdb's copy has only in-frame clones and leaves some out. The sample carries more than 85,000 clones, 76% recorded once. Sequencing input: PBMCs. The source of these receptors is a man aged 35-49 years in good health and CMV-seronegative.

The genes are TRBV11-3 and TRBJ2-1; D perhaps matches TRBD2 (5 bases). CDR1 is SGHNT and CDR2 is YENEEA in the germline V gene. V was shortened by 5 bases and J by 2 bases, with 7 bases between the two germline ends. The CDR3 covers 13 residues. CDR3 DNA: TGTGCCAGCAGCCACGGGGCCTACAATGAGCAGTTCTTC. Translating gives CASSHGAYNEQFF.

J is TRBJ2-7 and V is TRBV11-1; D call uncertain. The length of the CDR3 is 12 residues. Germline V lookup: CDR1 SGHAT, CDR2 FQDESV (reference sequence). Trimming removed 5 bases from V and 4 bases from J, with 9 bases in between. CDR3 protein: CASSPYSYEQYF. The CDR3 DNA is TGTGCCAGCAGCCCATACTCTTACGAGCAGTACTTC.

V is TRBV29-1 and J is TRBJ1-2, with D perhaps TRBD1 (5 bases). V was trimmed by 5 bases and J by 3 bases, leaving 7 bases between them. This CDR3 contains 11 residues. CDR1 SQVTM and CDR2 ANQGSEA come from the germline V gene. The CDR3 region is CSVPGDYGYTF. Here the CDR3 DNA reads TGCAGCGTTCCGGGGGACTATGGCTACACCTTC.

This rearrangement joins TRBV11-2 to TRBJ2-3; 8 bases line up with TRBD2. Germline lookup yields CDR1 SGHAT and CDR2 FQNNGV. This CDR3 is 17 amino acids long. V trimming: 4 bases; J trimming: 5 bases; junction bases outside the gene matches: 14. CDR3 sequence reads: CASSSLGSGSGRDTQYF. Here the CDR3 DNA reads TGTGCCAGCAGCTCTCTGGGAAGCGGGAGTGGAAGAGATACGCAGTATTTT. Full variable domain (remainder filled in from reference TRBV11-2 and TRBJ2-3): EAGVAQSPRYKIIEKRQSVAFWCNPISGHATLYWYQQILGQGPKLLIQFQNNGVVDDSQLPKDRFSAERLKGVDSTLKIQPAKLEDSAVYLCASSSLGSGSGRDTQYFGPGTRLTVL.

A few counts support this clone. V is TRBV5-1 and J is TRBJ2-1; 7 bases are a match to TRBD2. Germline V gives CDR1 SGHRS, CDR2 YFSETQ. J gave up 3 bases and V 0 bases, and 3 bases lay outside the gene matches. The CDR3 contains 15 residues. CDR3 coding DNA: TGCGCCAGCAGCTTGGTTGGCGGGAGCTACAATGAGCAGTTCTTC. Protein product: CASSLVGGSYNEQFF.

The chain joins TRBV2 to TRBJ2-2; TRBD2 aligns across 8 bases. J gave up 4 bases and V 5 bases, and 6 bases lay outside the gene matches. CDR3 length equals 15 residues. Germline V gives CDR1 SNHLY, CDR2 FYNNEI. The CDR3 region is CASSISGGSTGELFF. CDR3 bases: TGTGCCAGCAGTATCAGCGGGGGTAGCACCGGGGAGCTGTTTTTT.

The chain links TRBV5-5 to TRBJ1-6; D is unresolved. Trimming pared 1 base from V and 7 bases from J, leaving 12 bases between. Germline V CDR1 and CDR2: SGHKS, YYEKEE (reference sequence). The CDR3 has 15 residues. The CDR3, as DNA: TGTGCCAGCAGCTTGATGTCCATAGAGAATTCACCCCTCCACTTT. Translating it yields CASSLMSIENSPLHF.

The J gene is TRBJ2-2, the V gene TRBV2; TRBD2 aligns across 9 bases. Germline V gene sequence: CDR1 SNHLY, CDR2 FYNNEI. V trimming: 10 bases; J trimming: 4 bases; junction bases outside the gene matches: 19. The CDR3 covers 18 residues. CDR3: CAITSGVAGEPGTGELFF. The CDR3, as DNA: TGTGCCATCACGAGCGGGGTAGCGGGAGAGCCGGGCACCGGGGAGCTGTTTTTT. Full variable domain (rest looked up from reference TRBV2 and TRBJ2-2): EPEVTQTPSHQVTQMGQEVILRCVPISNHLYFYWYRQILGQKVEFLVSFYNNEISEKSEIFDDQFSVERPDGSNFTLKIRSTKLEDSAMYFCAITSGVAGEPGTGELFFGEGSRLTVL.

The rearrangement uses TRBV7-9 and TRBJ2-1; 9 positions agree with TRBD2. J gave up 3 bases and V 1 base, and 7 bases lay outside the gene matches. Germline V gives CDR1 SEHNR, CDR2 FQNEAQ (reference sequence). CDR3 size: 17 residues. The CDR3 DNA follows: TGTGCCAGCAGCTTAGACCCCTTAGCGGGAGTCTACAATGAGCAGTTCTTC. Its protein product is CASSLDPLAGVYNEQFF.

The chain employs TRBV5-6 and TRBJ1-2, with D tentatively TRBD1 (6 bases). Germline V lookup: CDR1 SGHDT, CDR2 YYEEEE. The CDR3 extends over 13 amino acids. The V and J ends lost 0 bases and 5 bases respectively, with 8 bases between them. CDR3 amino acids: CASSLGGRYGYTF. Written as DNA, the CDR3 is TGTGCCAGCAGCTTGGGGGGGCGTTATGGCTACACCTTC. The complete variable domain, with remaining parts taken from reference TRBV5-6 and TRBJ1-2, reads DAGVTQSPTHLIKTRGQQVTLRCSPKSGHDTVSWYQQALGQGPQFIFQYYEEEERQRGNFPDRFSGHQFPNYSSELNVNALLLGDSALYLCASSLGGRYGYTFGSGTRLTVV.

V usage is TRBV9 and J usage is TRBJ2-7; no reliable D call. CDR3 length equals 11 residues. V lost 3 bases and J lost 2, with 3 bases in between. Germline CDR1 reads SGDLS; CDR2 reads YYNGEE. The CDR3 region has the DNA TGTGCCAGCAGCGCCGCCTACGAGCAGTACTTC. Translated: CASSAAYEQYF.

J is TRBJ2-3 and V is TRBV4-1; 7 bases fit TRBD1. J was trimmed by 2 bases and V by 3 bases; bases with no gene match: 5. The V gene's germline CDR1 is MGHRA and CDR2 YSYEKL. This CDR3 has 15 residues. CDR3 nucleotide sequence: TGCGCCAGCAGCCAGAAACAGGGGAACACAGATACGCAGTATTTT. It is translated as CASSQKQGNTDTQYF.

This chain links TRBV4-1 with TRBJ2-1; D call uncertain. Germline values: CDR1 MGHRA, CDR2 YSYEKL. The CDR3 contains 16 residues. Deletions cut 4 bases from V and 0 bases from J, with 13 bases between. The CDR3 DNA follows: TGCGCCAGCAGCCGCCACGACTCGAGCTCCTACAATGAGCAGTTCTTC. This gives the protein CASSRHDSSSYNEQFF.

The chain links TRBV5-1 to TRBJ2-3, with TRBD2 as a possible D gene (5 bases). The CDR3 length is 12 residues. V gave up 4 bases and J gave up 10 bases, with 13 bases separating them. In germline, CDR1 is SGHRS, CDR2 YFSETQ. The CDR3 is CASSLQTGAQYF. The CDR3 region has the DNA TGCGCCAGCAGCCTTCAAACCGGGGCGCAGTATTTT.

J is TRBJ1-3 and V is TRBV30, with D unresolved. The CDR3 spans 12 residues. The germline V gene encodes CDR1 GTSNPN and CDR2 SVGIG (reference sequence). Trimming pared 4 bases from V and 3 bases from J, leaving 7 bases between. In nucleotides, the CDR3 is TGTGCCTGGACTACTGGTGGAAACACCATATATTTT. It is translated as CAWTTGGNTIYF.

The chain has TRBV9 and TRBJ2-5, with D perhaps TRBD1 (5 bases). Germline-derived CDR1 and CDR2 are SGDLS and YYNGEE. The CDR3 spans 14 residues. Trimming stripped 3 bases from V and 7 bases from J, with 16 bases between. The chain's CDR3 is CASSGRRGIGTQYF. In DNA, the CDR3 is TGTGCCAGCAGCGGCCGAAGGGGAATTGGGACCCAGTACTTC.

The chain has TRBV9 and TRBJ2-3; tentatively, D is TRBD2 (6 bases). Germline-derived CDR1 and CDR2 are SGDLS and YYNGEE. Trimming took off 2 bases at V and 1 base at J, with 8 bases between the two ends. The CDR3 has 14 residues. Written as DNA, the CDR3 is TGTGCCAGCAGCGTTGCGGGACGCACAGATACGCAGTATTTT. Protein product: CASSVAGRTDTQYF.

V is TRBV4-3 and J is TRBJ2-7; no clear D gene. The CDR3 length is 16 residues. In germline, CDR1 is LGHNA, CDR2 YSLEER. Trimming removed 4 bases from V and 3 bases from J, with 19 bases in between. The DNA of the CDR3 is TGCGCCAGCAGCCTACGAGCATCGCGGTACGACTACGAGCAGTACTTC. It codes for CASSLRASRYDYEQYF.

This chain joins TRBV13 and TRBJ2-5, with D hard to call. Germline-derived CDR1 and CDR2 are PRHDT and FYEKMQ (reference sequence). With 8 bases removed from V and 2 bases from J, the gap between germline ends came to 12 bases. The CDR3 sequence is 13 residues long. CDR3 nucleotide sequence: TGTGCCAGCGGGCCAGGTCTACAAGAGACCCAGTACTTC. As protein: CASGPGLQETQYF.

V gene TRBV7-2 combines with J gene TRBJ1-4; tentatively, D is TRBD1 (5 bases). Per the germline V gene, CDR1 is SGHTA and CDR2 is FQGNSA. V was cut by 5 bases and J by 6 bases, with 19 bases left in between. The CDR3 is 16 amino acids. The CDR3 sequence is CASSLQSGVGDEKLFF. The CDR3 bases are TGTGCCAGCAGCCTCCAGTCGGGGGTGGGGGATGAAAAACTGTTTTTT. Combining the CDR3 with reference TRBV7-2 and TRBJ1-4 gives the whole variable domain GAGVSQSPSNKVTEKGKDVELRCDPISGHTALYWYRQSLGQGLEFLIYFQGNSAPDKSGLPSDRFSAERTGGSVSTLTIQRTQQEDSAVYLCASSLQSGVGDEKLFFGSGTQLSVL.

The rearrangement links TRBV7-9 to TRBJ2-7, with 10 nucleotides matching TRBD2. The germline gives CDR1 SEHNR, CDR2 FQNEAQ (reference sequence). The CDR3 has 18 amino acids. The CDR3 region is CSLHDLAGDPLASGEQYF. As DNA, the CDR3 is TGTTCCTTACACGACCTAGCGGGGGACCCTTTAGCTTCCGGCGAGCAGTACTTC. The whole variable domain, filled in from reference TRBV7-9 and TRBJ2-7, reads DTGVSQNPRHKITKRGQNVTFRCDPISEHNRLYWYRQTLGQGPEFLTYFQNEAQLEKSRLLSDRFSAERPKGSFSTLEIQRTEQGDSAMYLCSLHDLAGDPLASGEQYFGPGTRLTVT.

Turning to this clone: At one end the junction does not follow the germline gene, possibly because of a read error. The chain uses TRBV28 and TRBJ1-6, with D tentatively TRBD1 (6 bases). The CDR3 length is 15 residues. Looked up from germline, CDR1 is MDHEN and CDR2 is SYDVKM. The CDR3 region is CASNRQEFYNSPPHF. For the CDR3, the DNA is TGTGCCAGCAATCGACAGGAGTTCTATAATTCACCCCCCCACTTT.

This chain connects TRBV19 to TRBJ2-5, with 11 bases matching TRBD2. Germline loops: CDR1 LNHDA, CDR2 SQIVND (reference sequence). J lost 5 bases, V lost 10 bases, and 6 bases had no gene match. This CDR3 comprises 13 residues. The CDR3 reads CATRTSGSETQYF. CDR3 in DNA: TGTGCCACTAGGACTAGCGGGTCGGAGACCCAGTACTTC.

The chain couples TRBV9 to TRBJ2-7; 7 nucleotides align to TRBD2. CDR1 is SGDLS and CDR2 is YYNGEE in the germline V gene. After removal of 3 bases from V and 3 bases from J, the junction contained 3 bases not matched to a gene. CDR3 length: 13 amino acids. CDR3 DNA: TGTGCCAGCAGCGGGAGCGGGGACTACGAGCAGTACTTC. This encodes CASSGSGDYEQYF.

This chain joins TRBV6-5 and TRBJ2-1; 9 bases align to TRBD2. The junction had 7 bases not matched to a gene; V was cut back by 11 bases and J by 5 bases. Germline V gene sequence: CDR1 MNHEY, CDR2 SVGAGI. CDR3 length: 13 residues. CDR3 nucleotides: TGTGCCTATCGGCTAGCGGGAAACAATGAGCAGTTCTTC. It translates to CAYRLAGNNEQFF.

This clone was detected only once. In DNA form, the CDR3 reads TGTGCCAGCAGTGTTGGGGTGGGGACTCCTAGCGAGCAGTACTTC. This translates into CASSVGVGTPSEQYF. This rearrangement joins TRBV25-1 to TRBJ2-7; D perhaps matches TRBD2 (6 bases). The CDR3 runs to 15 residues. Germline CDR1 reads MGHDK; CDR2 reads SYGVNS. Trimming took off 4 bases at V and 6 bases at J, with 19 bases between the two ends.

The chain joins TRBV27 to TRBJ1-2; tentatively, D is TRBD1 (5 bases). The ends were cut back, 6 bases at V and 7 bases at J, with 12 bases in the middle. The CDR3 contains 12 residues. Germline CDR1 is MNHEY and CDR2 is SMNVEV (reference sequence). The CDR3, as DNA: TGTGCCAGCAGGCGGGGGACGGGTGGCTACACCTTC. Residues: CASRRGTGGYTF.

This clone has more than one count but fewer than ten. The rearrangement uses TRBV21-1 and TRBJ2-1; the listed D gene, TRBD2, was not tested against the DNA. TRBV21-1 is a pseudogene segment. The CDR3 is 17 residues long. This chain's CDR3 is CASSSRDSKVSYNEQFF. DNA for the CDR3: TGTGCCAGCAGCAGCCGGGACTCAAAAGTTAGCTACAATGAGCAGTTCTTC.

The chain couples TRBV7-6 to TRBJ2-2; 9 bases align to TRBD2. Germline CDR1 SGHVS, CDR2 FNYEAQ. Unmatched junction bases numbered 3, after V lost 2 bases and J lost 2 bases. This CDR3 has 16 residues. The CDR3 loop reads CASSLLAGPNTGELFF. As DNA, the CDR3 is TGTGCCAGCAGCTTACTAGCGGGGCCTAACACCGGGGAGCTGTTTTTT.

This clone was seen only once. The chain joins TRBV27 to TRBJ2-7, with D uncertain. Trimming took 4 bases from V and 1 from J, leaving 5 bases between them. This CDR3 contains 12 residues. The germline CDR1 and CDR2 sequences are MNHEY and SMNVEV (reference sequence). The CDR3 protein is CASSSGSYEQYF. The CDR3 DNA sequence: TGTGCCAGCAGTTCGGGTTCCTACGAGCAGTACTTC.

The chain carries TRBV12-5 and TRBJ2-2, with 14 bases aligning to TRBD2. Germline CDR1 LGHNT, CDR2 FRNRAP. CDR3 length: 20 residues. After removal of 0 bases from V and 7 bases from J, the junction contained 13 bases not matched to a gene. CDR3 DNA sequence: TGTGCTAGTGGTTTGGTACTAGGACTAGCGGGAGGCCCATCTAACGGGGAGCTGTTTTTT. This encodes CASGLVLGLAGGPSNGELFF.

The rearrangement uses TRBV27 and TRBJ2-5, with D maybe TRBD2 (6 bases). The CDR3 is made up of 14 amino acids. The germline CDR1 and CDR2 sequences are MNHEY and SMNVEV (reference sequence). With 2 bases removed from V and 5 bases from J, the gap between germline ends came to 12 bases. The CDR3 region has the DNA TGTGCCAGCAGTTTAGGCGGTCGGGGGGAGACCCAGTACTTC. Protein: CASSLGGRGETQYF.